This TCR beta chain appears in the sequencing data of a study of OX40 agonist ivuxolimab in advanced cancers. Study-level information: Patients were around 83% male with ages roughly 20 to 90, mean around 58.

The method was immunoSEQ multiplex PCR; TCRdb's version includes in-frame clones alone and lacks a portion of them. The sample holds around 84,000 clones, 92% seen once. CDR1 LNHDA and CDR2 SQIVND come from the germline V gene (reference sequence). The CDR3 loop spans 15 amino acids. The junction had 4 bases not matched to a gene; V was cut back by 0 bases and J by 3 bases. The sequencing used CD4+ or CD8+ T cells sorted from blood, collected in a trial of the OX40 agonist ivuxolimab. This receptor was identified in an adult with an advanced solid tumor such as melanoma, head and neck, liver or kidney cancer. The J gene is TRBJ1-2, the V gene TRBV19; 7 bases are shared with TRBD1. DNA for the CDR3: TGTGCCAGTAGTATAGAGGCCAGGGGGGACTATGGCTACACCTTC. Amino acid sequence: CASSIEARGDYGYTF.